The 8 T cell receptor beta chains given below trace back to one sample, sequenced in a study of blood T cell repertoires in COVID-19. Repertoires were generated with immunoSEQ multiplex PCR, while TCRdb's copy carries only in-frame clones and drops some. The sample lists about 120,000 clones; around 87% were seen once. Sequences were obtained from peripheral blood. The origin of the receptors is a woman aged 55-75 years with COVID-19, enrolled during active disease.

V is TRBV3-1 (or the pseudogene TRBV3-2) and J is TRBJ2-5; D is possibly TRBD1 (6 bases). CDR3 length: 14 amino acids. Germline V gene sequence: CDR1 LGHDT, CDR2 YNNKEL (reference sequence). V dropped 5 bases and J dropped 2 bases, with 12 bases sitting between them. The CDR3 DNA is TGTGCCAGCAGCTTACCCGGGACACAAGAGACCCAGTACTTC. This gives the protein CASSLPGTQETQYF.

The chain links TRBV6-5 to TRBJ1-5; D not resolved. CDR1 is MNHEY, CDR2 SVGAGI, per germline. This CDR3 has 13 amino acids. The ends were cut back, 7 bases at V and 5 bases at J, with 12 bases in the middle. CDR3 coding DNA: TGTGCCAGCACCGGAACGGGAGATCAGCCCCAGCATTTT. It translates to CASTGTGDQPQHF.

This clone appeared once. J is TRBJ1-2 and V is TRBV5-6; D is possibly TRBD1 (6 bases). The germline V and J ends were trimmed by 1 base and 3 bases, with 13 bases remaining between them. The CDR3 length is 15 residues. The germline V gene has CDR1 SGHDT and CDR2 YYEEEE. DNA of the CDR3: TGTGCCAGCAGCTTGTTCACAGGGTGGGACTATGGCTACACCTTC. Translating gives CASSLFTGWDYGYTF.

The genes are TRBV7-2 and TRBJ2-3; 10 bases line up with TRBD1. J gave up 3 bases and V 5 bases, and 5 bases lay outside the gene matches. Germline V CDR1 and CDR2: SGHTA, FQGNSA. The CDR3 has 15 residues. CDR3 in amino acids: CASSPPGQGTDTQYF. CDR3 nucleotide sequence: TGTGCCAGCAGCCCTCCGGGACAGGGGACAGATACGCAGTATTTT.

A few counts support this clone. This chain uses TRBV7-2 with TRBJ1-1, with D unclear. Germline CDR1 reads SGHTA; CDR2 reads FQGNSA. The V gene lost 7 bases and the J gene lost 3 bases, with 18 bases spanning the gap. The CDR3 contains 15 residues. The CDR3 sequence is CASNRGAAGYTEAFF. The CDR3 DNA sequence: TGTGCCAGCAACCGTGGCGCAGCGGGTTACACTGAAGCTTTCTTT.

This clone has only a few counts. This chain uses TRBV7-2 with TRBJ1-1, with D hard to call. V shed 3 bases and J shed 0 bases, with 8 bases lying between them. This CDR3 is 14 amino acids long. Germline V gives CDR1 SGHTA, CDR2 FQGNSA. DNA for the CDR3: TGTGCCAGCAGCTTCGAGGCGTTGAACACTGAAGCTTTCTTT. Its protein product is CASSFEALNTEAFF.

The CDR3 DNA is TGTGCCAGCAGCCAATTTAGCGGGGGGGCCGGGGCGAACACCGGGGAGCTGTTTTTT. Amino acid sequence: CASSQFSGGAGANTGELFF. The rearrangement uses TRBV3-1 (or the pseudogene TRBV3-2) and TRBJ2-2; TRBD2 matches at 11 bases. Germline CDR1 LGHDT, CDR2 YNNKEL (reference sequence). V shed 2 bases, J shed 0 bases, and the junction held 8 bases outside the gene matches. The CDR3 runs 19 residues.

The CDR3 loop reads CASSLTEGVNEQYF. Here the CDR3 DNA reads TGTGCCAGCAGCCTGACCGAAGGAGTGAACGAGCAGTACTTC. The chain carries TRBV5-4 and TRBJ2-7; D remains unclear. The CDR3 has 14 amino acids. Germline loops: CDR1 SGHNT, CDR2 YYREEE (reference sequence). V was cut by 4 bases and J by 5 bases, with 16 bases left in between. Looking up the rest from reference TRBV5-4 and TRBJ2-7 gives the full variable domain: ETGVTQSPTHLIKTRGQQVTLRCSSQSGHNTVSWYQQALGQGPQFIFQYYREEENGRGNFPPRFSGLQFPNYSSELNVNALELDDSALYLCASSLTEGVNEQYFGPGTRLTVT.